This is a list of T cell receptor beta chains from one sample in a study of T-cell memory formation after mild COVID-19. TCRdb recomputed calls from the 5' RACE reads with MiXCR, one row per CDR3 protein. The sample lists around 500,000 distinct CDR3 sequences, 15% to 20% occurring once. Material for sequencing was PBMCs or a T cell subset sorted from them (not recorded which). The receptors stem from an adult woman who had mild COVID-19 (a few samples of this study predate the infection). Cell type and time point are not known. Both conserved end residues are part of each CDR3. A D gene is named only where the DNA matches it firmly. Clone size, where shown, is once, few, many, or a class for clones that have expanded.

cdr3_nt | cdr3_aa | clone_size | d_call | j_call | v_call
TGCAGTGCTAGAGCCCCCGGGACTGCTCTCGACACCGGGGAGCTGTTTTTT | CSARAPGTALDTGELFF | once | NA | TRBJ2-2 | TRBV20-1
TGCGCCAGCAGCCAAGTCGGGGGTAATGAGCAGTTCTTC | CASSQVGGNEQFF | few | NA | TRBJ2-1 | TRBV4-1
TGTGCCAGCAGCCAAGAAAGACTAGCGGGTCTCAATGAGCAGTTCTTC | CASSQERLAGLNEQFF | few | TRBD2 | TRBJ2-1 | TRBV4-2
TGCAGTGCTAGAGTCCGGAGCAGGGGGGATGGCTACACCTTC | CSARVRSRGDGYTF | few | TRBD1 | TRBJ1-2 | TRBV20-1
TGTGCCAGCAGGTACCAGGTTTTGAGCACTGAAGCTTTCTTT | CASRYQVLSTEAFF | NA | NA | TRBJ1-1 | TRBV7-2
TGCGCCAGCAGCCAAGGGTTACGGGGCCAAGAGACCCAGTACTTC | CASSQGLRGQETQYF | few | NA | TRBJ2-5 | TRBV4-1
TGTGCCAGCAGCGGACTTAAGGGACAGGGAGGGCAAGAGACCCAGTACTTC | CASSGLKGQGGQETQYF | few | TRBD1 | TRBJ2-5 | TRBV7-6
TGCAGTGCTAGATACGAATTGAATGAGCAGTTCTTC | CSARYELNEQFF | few | NA | TRBJ2-1 | TRBV20-1
TGCGCCAGCAGCCAAGATCGCCTAGCGGGAGACGAGCAGTACTTC | CASSQDRLAGDEQYF | NA | TRBD2 | TRBJ2-7 | TRBV4-3
TGTGCCAGCAGCTTGACGAGCAACCGACAGGCGGGTGGCTACACCTTC | CASSLTSNRQAGGYTF | few | NA | TRBJ1-2 | TRBV5-5
TGTGCCAGCAGCCTCGGCACAGGGTCACACATTCAGTACTTC | CASSLGTGSHIQYF | NA | NA | TRBJ2-4 | TRBV12-3/TRBV12-4
TGCGCCAGCAGCTTGGCCCCTCCACTAGCGGGGGGCACAGATACGCAGTATTTT | CASSLAPPLAGGTDTQYF | NA | TRBD2 | TRBJ2-3 | TRBV5-1
TGTGCCAGCTCACCACCGCAAGGGAGCACTGAAGCTTTCTTT | CASSPPQGSTEAFF | NA | NA | TRBJ1-1 | TRBV18
TGCGCCAGCAGCCAAGCAGGGAGAACTAATGAAAAACTGTTTTTT | CASSQAGRTNEKLFF | many | NA | TRBJ1-4 | TRBV4-1
TGTGCCAGCAACCATGGCAATCAGCCCCAGCATTTT | CASNHGNQPQHF | NA | NA | TRBJ1-5 | TRBV6-5
TGTGCCAGCAGCCAAGACTTTCCGGGACCGAACACCGGGGAGCTGTTTTTT | CASSQDFPGPNTGELFF | few | NA | TRBJ2-2 | TRBV3-1
TGTGCCAGCTCACCGGGGTGGAAAGATACGCAGTATTTT | CASSPGWKDTQYF | few | NA | TRBJ2-3 | TRBV18
TGTGCCAGCGGCTTAGGACAGGGTGGGACTGAAGCTTTCTTT | CASGLGQGGTEAFF | NA | TRBD1 | TRBJ1-1 | TRBV11-2
TGTGCCAGCAGCGCAGGGATCGGAGAGACCCAGTACTTC | CASSAGIGETQYF | NA | NA | TRBJ2-5 | TRBV9
TGTGCCAGCAGCGTAGGGGGTCGGGGTCTGGAGGGCGAGCAGTACTTC | CASSVGGRGLEGEQYF | once | NA | TRBJ2-7 | TRBV9
TGTGCCAGCAGCTTAGACCTACAGGGGATTGGCTACACCTTC | CASSLDLQGIGYTF | few | TRBD1 | TRBJ1-2 | TRBV11-3
TGTGCCATCGGCTTTCGGACAGGGGATGGTCAGCCCCAGCATTTT | CAIGFRTGDGQPQHF | NA | TRBD1 | TRBJ1-5 | TRBV10-3
TGCAGCGTTGGAAGGCGGGACCCCAGTCTTAGGTCTGGGGCCAACGTCCTGACTTTC | CSVGRRDPSLRSGANVLTF | NA | NA | TRBJ2-6 | TRBV29-1
TGCAGTGCTAGAGCTTTATGGGACCGGCGTAACTATGGCTACACCTTC | CSARALWDRRNYGYTF | NA | NA | TRBJ1-2 | TRBV20-1
TGTGCCAGCAGGCTCGGACAGAATAATGAAAAACTGTTTTTT | CASRLGQNNEKLFF | few | NA | TRBJ1-4 | TRBV7-9
TGTGCCAGTAGTATTATCGGGGGTCAGGGTTGGGGCAATCAGCCCCAGCATTTT | CASSIIGGQGWGNQPQHF | NA | NA | TRBJ1-5 | TRBV19